This T cell receptor beta chain was documented in a study of T-cell memory formation after mild COVID-19 (dated by TCRdb to the early 2020s). Turning to the overall study: Most TCR sequence clusters were specific to one of the two donors. In a couple of donors, T-cell clones that expanded and contracted after mild COVID-19 were tracked by sequencing TCRalpha and TCRbeta repertoires over time. The cohort comprised two young, previously healthy adult volunteers, one female and one male.

Findings and caveats that apply to the study as a whole: The detection of some responding clones in pre-infection memory suggests that pre-existing cross-reactive memory T cells joined the SARS-CoV-2 response. The second-wave clones that peaked on day 37 were not confirmed to be SARS-CoV-2 specific. Contracting CD4+ clones appeared mostly in the CM and EM memory subsets, whereas CD8+ clones were enriched in EMRA. Only two mild cases were covered by the study, and larger cohorts that include severe cases with pre-infection samples were considered necessary. From day 15 to 85, contracting clones showed balanced CD4/CD8 phenotypes, whereas a second wave of clones that expanded from day 15 to 37 leaned towards CD4+.

The CDR1 and CDR2 encoded by the germline V gene (reference sequence) are MNHNY and SVGAGI. There are 16 amino acids in the CDR3, from cysteine to phenylalanine inclusive. Only the CDR3 region is kept as DNA, spanning 48 bases read in frame from base 1. V is trimmed back by 6 bases and J by 4 bases, and the junction contains 11 bases that no gene match accounts for. Ficoll-Paque density gradient centrifugation was used to isolate PBMCs. TCRdb lists the instrument as Illumina NovaSeq 6000. cDNA libraries for TCRalpha and TCRbeta were prepared by 5'RACE using constant-segment primers, with sample barcodes and unique molecular identifiers added. Trizol reagent was used to extract RNA from every sample. Library amplification was performed in two PCR steps, and a second sample barcode and Illumina TruSeq adapters were introduced in the second step. The libraries were sequenced on an Illumina NovaSeq using 2 x 150 bp paired-end reads. The original methods were these. Reads were demultiplexed and collapsed into UMI-guided consensus sequences with migec v1.2.7. Using mixcr v2.1.11, the UMI consensuses were aligned to TRA and TRB V and J templates and assembled into clonotypes. Clonotypes were classified as expanded or contracted when called significant by both edgeR and NoisET, with noise models trained on biological replicates. For edgeR calls, the thresholds were a false discovery rate-adjusted p below 0.01 and a log2 fold-change of 1. PCA with hierarchical clustering of max-normalized trajectories of the 1000 most abundant clonotypes was used as exploratory dynamics analysis. Separately sequenced CD4+ and CD8+ repertoires were used to assign the CD4 or CD8 phenotype of responding clones. TCRdb reprocessing: public reads trimmed at Q25 with fastp, clones called with MiXCR, in-frame beta chains kept. Each record represents a unique CDR3 protein, reported with the most common genes and DNA among its rows. The V and J calls here are based on TCRdb, not the publication. The sample includes around 400,000 distinct CDR3 sequences, with more than 20% observed a single time. Roughly 8.9% of the sample rests with the top ten.

This clonotype was seen a handful of times. Its target antigen remains unknown. Base-call qualities are not available, and no considerably larger clone is one nucleotide away. Recombination linked TRBV6-6 to TRBJ2-7; 11 bases in the middle match TRBD2. The TCR comes from an adult woman who had mild COVID-19 (a few samples of this study predate the infection). The sample titles of this study are shuffled in the database, so cell type and time point are left out; the donor was told from shared clones. The sequencing sample was made of PBMCs or a T cell subset sorted from them (not recorded which). In nucleotides, the sequence is TGTGCCAGCAGCCCTACCTGGACTAGCGGGCTTTACGAGCAGTACTTC. This gives the protein CASSPTWTSGLYEQYF.